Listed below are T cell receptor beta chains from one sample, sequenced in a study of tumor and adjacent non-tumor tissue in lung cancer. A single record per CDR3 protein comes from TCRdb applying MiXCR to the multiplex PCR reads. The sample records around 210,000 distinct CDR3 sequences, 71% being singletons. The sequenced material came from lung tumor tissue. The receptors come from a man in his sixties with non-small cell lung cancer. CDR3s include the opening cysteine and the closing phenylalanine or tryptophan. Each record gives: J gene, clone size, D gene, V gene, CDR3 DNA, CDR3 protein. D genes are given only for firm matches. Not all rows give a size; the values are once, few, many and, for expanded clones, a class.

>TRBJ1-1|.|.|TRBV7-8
TGTGCCAGCAGCTTAAATCCCTCGGGGCGGAACACTGAAGCTTTCTTT
CASSLNPSGRNTEAFF
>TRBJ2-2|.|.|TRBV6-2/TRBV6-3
TGTGCCAGCAGACTTTCCCCGGTGAACATCGGGGAGCTGTTTTTT
CASRLSPVNIGELFF
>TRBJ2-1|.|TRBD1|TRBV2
TGTGCCAGCCGGGACAGAAACAATGAGCAGTTCTTC
CASRDRNNEQFF
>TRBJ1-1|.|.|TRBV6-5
TGTGTCAGCATAACCCGAAGGCTACGCGGAAACGCTGAAGCTTTCTTT
CVSITRRLRGNAEAFF
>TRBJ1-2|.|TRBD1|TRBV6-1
TGTGCCAGCAGTGACTGGCAGGGGGTCTATGGCTACACCTTC
CASSDWQGVYGYTF
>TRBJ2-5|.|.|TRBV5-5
TGTGCCAGCAGCTTGACGGGGGCGGAGACCCATTACTTC
CASSLTGAETHYF
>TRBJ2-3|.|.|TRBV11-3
TGTGCCAGGAGCTTAGCTCAATCGCAGCCCCAGTATTTT
CARSLAQSQPQYF
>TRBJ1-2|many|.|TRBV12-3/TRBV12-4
TGTGCCAGCAGCGCCTTACGGGGGGGTGGCTACACCTTC
CASSALRGGGYTF
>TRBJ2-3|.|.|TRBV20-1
TGCAATGCTAGAGCTAGCACAAATACGCAGTATTTT
CNARASTNTQYF
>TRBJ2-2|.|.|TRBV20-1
TGCAGTGTTACCTCGGAGGGATCCCCCGGGGAGCTGTTTTTT
CSVTSEGSPGELFF
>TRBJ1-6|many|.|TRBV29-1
TGCAGCGCATCTTTAGACGGCTATAATTCACCCCTCCACTTT
CSASLDGYNSPLHF
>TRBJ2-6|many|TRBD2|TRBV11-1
TGTGCCAGCAGCCCTCTACTAGCGGACTCTGGGGCCAACGTCCTGACTTTC
CASSPLLADSGANVLTF
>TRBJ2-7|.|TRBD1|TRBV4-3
TGCGCCAGCAACCAATATCCCCGGACAGGGGCCTACGAGCAGTACTTC
CASNQYPRTGAYEQYF
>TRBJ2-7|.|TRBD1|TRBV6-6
TGTGTCAGCAGCCTTAGCCCAGGGGGTGCCTACGAGCAGTACTTC
CVSSLSPGGAYEQYF